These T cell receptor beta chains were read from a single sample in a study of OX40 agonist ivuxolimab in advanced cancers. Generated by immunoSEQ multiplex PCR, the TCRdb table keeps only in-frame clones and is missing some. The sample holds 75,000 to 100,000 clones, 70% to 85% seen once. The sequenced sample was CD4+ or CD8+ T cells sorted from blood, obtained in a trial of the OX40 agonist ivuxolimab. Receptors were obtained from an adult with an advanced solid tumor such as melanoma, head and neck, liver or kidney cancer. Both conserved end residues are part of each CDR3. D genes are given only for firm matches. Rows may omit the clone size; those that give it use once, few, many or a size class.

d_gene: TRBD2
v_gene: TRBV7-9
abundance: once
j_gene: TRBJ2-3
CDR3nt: TGTGCCAGCAGCTTTCTTCCTAGCGGGAGGGGGACAGATACGCAGTATTTT
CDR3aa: CASSFLPSGRGTDTQYF

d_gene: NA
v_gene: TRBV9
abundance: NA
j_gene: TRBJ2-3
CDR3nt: TGTGCCAGCAGCCTAGGGGGAGATACGCAGTATTTT
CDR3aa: CASSLGGDTQYF

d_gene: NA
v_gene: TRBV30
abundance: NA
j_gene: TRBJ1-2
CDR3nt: TGTGCCTGGAGTGACGGGGGAGCTAACTATGGCTACACCTTC
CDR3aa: CAWSDGGANYGYTF

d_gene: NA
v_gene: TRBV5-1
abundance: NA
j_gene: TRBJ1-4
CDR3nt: TGCGCCAGCAGTCCCAGGGGTCCAACTAATGAAAAACTGTTTTTT
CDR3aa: CASSPRGPTNEKLFF

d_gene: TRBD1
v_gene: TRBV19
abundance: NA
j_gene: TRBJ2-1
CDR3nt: TGTGCCAGTAGTCCTCGACAGGGCAAGAGGACTGAGCAGTTCTTC
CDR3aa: CASSPRQGKRTEQFF

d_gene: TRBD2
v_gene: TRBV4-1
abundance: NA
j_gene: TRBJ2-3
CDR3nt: TGCGCCAGCAGCCAGTCGGGACTAGCGGGAGTAAAAGGTACAGATACGCAGTATTTT
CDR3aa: CASSQSGLAGVKGTDTQYF

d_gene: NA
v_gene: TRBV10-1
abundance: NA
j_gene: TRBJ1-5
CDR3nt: TGCGCCAGCAGTGACGTGCGGCCCCAGCATTTT
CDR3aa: CASSDVRPQHF

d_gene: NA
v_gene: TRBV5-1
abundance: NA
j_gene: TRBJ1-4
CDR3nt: TGCGCCAGCAGCTTAAGAGGGTTCGATACTAATGAAAAACTGTTTTTT
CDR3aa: CASSLRGFDTNEKLFF

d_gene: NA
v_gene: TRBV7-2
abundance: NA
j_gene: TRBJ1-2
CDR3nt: TGTGCCAGCAGCTTCGGGGGGGTGGACTATGGCTACACCTTC
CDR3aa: CASSFGGVDYGYTF

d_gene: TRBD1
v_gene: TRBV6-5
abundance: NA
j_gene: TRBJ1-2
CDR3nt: TGTGCCAGCAGCCCGACAGGGTCCTATGGCTACACCTTC
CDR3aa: CASSPTGSYGYTF

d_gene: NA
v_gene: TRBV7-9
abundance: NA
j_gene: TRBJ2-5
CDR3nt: TGTGCCAGCACCCCCCGGGGGGCGCTTGAGACCCAGTACTTC
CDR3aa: CASTPRGALETQYF

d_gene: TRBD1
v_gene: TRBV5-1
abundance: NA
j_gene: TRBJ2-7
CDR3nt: TGCGCCAGCAGCTTGGAAGGGCGTTCCGGGACAGGGGGCATGGAGCAGTACTTC
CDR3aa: CASSLEGRSGTGGMEQYF

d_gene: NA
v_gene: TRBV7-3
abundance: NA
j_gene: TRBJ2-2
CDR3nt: TGTGCCAGCAGCCCCCTGGGGACCGGGGAGCTGTTTTTT
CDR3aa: CASSPLGTGELFF

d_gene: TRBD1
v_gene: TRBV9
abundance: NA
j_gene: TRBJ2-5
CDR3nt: TGTGCCAGCAGCGGGGGACAGGGGGCAGGAGAGACCCAGTACTTC
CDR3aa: CASSGGQGAGETQYF

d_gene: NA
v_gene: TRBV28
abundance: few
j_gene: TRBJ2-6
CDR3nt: TGTGCCAGCAGCCGCGGACTGGACGGGGCCAACGTCCTGACTTTC
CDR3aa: CASSRGLDGANVLTF

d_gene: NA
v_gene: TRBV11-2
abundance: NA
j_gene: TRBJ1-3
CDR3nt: TGTGCCAGCAGCTTATTAAGCCAGGGGCACTCTGGAAACACCATATATTTT
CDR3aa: CASSLLSQGHSGNTIYF

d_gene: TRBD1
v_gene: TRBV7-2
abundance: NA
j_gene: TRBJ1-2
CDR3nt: TGTGCCAGCAGACCCAGGGGGCCAGGGTATGGCTACACCTTC
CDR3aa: CASRPRGPGYGYTF

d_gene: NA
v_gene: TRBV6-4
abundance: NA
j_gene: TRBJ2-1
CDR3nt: TGTGCCAGCAGCCCCGACGGGGGCATGAATGAGCAGTTCTTC
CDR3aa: CASSPDGGMNEQFF

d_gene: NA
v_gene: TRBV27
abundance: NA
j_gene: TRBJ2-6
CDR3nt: TGTGCCAGCAGTCCATCTGGGGCCAACGTCCTGACTTTC
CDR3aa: CASSPSGANVLTF

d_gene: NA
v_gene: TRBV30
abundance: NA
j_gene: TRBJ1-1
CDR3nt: TGTGCCTGGAGTGCCCCCCAGACAGGGAACACTGAAGCTTTCTTT
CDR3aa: CAWSAPQTGNTEAFF

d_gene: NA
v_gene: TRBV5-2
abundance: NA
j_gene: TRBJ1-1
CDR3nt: TGCGCCAGCAGCCAGTACGCCGCTACTTACACTGAAGCTTTCTTT
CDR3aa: CASSQYAATYTEAFF

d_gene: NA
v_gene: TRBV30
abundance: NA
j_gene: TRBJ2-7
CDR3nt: TGTGCCTGGGCATTGGCTTACGAGCAGTACTTC
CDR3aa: CAWALAYEQYF

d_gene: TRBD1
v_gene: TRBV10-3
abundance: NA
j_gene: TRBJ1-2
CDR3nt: TGTGCCATCAGTGAGTCCGCCGGACAGGGCTATGGCTACACCTTC
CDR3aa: CAISESAGQGYGYTF